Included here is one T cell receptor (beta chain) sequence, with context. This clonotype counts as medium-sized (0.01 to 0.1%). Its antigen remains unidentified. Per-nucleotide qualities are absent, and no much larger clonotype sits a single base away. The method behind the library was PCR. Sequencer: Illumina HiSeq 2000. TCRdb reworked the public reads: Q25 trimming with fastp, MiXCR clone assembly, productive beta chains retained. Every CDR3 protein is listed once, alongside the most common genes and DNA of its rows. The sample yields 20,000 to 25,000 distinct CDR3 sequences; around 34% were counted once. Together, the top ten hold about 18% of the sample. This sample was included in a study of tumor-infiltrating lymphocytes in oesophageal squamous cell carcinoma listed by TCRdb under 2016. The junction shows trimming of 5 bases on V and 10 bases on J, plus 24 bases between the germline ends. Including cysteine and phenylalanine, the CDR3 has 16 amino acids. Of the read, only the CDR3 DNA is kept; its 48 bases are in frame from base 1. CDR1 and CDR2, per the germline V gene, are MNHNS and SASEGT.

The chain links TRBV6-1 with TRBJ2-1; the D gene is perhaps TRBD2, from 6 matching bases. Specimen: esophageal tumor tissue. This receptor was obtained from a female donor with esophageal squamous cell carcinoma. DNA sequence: TGTGCCAGCAGTTTTTCGCGCAGCCCGGGCGGGACGGAGCAGTTCTTC. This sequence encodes CASSFSRSPGGTEQFF.